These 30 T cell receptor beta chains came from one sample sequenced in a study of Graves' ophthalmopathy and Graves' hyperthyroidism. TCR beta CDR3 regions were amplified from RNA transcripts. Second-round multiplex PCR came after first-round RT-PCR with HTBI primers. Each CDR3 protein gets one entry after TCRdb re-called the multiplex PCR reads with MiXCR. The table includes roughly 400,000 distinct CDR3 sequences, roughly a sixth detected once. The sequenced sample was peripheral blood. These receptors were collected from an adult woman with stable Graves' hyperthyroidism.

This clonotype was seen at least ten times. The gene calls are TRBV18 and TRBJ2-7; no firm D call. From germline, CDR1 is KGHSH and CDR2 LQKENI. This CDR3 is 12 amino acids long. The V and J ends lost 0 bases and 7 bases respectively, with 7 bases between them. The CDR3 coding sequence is TGTGCCAGCTCACCACCGCGGAGTGAGCAGTACTTC. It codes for CASSPPRSEQYF.

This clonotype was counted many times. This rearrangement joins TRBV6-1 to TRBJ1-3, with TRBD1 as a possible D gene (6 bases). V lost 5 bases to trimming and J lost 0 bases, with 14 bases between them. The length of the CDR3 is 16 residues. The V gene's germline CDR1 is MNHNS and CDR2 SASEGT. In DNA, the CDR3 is TGTGCCAGCAGTCGTCCAGGGGCTGGCTCTGGAAACACCATATATTTT. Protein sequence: CASSRPGAGSGNTIYF.

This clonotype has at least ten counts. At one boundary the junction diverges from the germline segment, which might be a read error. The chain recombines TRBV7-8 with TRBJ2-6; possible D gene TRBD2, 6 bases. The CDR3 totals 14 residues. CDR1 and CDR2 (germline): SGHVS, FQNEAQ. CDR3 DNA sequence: TGTGCCAGCAGCATGGGGACTGGGGCCAACGTCCTAACTTTC. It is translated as CASSMGTGANVLTF.

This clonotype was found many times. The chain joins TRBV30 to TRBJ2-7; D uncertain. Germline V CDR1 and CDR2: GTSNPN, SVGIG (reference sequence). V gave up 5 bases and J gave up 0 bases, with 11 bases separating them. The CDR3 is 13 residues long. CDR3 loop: CAWSDQPSYEQYF. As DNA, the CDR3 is TGTGCCTGGTCTGACCAGCCCTCCTACGAGCAGTACTTC.

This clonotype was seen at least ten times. CDR3 region: CASSFLQLNRDFPYYEQYF. The DNA for the CDR3 is TGTGCCAGCAGTTTCTTACAACTCAACAGGGATTTCCCCTACTACGAGCAGTACTTC. The chain joins TRBV28 to TRBJ2-7, with a tentative D call TRBD1 (6 bases). CDR3 length: 19 residues. V dropped 3 bases and J dropped 3 bases, with 27 bases sitting between them. The germline V gene has CDR1 MDHEN and CDR2 SYDVKM. Together with reference TRBV28 and TRBJ2-7, the CDR3 gives the full variable domain: DVKVTQSSRYLVKRTGEKVFLECVQDMDHENMFWYRQDPGLGLRLIYFSYDVKMKEKGDIPEGYSVSREKKERFSLILESASTNQTSMYLCASSFLQLNRDFPYYEQYFGPGTRLTVT.

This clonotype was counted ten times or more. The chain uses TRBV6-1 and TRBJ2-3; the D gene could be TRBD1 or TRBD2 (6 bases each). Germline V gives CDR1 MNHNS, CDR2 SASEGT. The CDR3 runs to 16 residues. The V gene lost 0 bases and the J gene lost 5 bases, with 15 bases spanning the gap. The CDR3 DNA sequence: TGTGCCAGCAGTGAAGCGTTGGGGGGCGCGGGAGATACGCAGTATTTT. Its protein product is CASSEALGGAGDTQYF.

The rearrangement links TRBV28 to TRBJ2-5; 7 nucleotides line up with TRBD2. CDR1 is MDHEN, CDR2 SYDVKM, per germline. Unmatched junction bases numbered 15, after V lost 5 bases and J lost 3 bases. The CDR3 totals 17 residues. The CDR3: CASSPDRRGRAEETQYF. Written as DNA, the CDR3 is TGTGCCAGCAGTCCCGACCGGCGGGGGAGGGCGGAAGAGACCCAGTACTTC.

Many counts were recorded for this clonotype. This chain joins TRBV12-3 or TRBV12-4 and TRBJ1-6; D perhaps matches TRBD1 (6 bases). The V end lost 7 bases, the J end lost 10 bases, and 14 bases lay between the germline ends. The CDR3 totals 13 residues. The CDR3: CASTPRRGSPLHF. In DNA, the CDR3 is TGTGCCAGCACCCCGAGGAGGGGGTCACCCCTCCACTTT.

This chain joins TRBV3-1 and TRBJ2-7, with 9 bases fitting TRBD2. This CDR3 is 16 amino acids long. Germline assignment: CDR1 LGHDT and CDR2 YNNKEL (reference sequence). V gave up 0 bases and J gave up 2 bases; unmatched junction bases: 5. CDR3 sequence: CASSQELASGAYEQYF. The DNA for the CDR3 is TGTGCCAGCAGCCAAGAGTTGGCTAGCGGGGCCTACGAGCAGTACTTC.

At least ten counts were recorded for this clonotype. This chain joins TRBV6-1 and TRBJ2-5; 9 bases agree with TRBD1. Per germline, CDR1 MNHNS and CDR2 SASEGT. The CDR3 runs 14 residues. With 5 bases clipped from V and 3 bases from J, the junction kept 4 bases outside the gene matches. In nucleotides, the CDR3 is TGTGCCAGCAGTCCAACAGGGGGCAAAGAGACCCAGTACTTC. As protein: CASSPTGGKETQYF.

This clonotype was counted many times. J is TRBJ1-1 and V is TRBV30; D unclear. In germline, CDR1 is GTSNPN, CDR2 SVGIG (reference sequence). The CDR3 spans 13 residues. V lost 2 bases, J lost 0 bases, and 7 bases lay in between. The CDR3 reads CAWSPQMNTEAFF. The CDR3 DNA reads TGTGCCTGGAGTCCACAGATGAACACTGAAGCTTTCTTT.

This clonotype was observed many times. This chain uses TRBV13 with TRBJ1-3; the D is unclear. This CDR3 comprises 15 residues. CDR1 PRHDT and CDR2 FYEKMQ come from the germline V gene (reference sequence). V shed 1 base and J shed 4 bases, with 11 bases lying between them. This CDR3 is CASSLEQTAGNTIYF. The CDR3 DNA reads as TGTGCCAGCAGCTTAGAGCAGACGGCGGGAAACACCATATATTTT.

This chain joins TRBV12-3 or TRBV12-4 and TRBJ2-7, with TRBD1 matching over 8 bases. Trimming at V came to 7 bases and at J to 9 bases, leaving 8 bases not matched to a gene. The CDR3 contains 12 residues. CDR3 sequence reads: CASKDRDVGQYF. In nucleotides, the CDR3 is TGTGCCAGCAAGGACAGGGACGTCGGGCAGTACTTC.

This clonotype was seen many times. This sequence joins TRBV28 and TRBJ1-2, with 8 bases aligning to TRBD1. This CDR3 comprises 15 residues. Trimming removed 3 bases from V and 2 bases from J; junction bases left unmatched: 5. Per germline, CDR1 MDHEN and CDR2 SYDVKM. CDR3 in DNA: TGTGCCAGCAGTTTTGAGTACAGGGGGAACTATGGCTACACCTTC. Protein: CASSFEYRGNYGYTF.

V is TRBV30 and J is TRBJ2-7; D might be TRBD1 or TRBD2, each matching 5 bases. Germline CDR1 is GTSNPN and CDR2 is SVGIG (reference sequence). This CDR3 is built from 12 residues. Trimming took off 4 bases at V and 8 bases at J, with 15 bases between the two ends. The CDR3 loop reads CAWKRDRSKQYF. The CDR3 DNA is TGTGCCTGGAAAAGGGACCGATCTAAGCAGTACTTC.

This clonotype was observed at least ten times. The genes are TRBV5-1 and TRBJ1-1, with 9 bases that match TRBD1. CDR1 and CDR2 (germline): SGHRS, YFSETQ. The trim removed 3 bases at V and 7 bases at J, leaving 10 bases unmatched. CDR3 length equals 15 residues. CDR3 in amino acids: CASSSLPGQGIEAFF. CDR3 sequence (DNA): TGCGCCAGCAGCTCTCTACCGGGACAGGGTATTGAAGCTTTCTTT.

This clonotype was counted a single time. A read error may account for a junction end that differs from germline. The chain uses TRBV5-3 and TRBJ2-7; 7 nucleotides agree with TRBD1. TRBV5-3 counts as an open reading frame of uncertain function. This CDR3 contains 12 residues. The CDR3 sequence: CASSFRDREQYF. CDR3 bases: TGTGCCAGCAGCTTCCGGGACAGAGAGCAGTACTTC.

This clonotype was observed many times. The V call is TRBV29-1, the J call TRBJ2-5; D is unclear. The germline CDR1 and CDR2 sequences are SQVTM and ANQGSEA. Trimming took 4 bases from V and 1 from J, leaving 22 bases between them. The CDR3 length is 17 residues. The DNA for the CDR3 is TGCAGCGTTGTAACCACCTTGCTCGCGCAGGCCCAAGAGACCCAGTACTTC. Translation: CSVVTTLLAQAQETQYF. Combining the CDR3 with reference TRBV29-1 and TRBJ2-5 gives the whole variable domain SAVISQKPSRDICQRGTSLTIQCQVDSQVTMMFWYRQQPGQSLTLIATANQGSEATYESGFVIDKFPISRPNLTFSTLTVSNMSPEDSSIYLCSVVTTLLAQAQETQYFGPGTRLLVL.

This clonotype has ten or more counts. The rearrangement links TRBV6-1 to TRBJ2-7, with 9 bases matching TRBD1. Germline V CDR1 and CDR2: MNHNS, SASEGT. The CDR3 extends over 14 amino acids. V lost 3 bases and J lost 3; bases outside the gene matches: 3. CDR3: CASSETGGYYEQYF. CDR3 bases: TGTGCCAGCAGTGAGACAGGGGGGTACTACGAGCAGTACTTC.

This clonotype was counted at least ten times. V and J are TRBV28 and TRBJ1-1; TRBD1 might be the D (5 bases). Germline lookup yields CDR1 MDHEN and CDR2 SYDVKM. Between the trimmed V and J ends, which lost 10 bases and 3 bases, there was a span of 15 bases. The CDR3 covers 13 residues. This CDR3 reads CATTGTSYTEAFF. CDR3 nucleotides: TGTGCCACCACCGGGACTTCGTACACTGAAGCTTTCTTT.

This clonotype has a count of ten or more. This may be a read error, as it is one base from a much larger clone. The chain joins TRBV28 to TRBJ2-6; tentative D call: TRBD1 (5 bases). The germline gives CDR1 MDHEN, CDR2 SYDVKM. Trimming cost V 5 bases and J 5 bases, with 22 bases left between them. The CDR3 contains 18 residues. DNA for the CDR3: TGTGCCAGCAGTGCCATGAATTATCAGGGTTCTAGGGCCAACGTCCTGACTTTC. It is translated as CASSAMNYQGSRANVLTF.

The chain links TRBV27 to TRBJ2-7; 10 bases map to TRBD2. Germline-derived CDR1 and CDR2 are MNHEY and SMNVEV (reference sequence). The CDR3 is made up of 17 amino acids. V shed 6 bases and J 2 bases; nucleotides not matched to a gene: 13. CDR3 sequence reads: CASRPGLASVKTYEQYF. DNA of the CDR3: TGTGCCAGCAGGCCGGGACTAGCGAGTGTCAAAACCTACGAGCAGTACTTC.

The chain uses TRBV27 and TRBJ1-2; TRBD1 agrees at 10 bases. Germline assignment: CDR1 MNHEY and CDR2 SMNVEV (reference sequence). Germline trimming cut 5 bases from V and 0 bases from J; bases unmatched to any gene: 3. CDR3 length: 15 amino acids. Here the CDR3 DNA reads TGTGCCAGCAGTGCAGGACAGGGGGCTAACTATGGCTACACCTTC. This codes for CASSAGQGANYGYTF.

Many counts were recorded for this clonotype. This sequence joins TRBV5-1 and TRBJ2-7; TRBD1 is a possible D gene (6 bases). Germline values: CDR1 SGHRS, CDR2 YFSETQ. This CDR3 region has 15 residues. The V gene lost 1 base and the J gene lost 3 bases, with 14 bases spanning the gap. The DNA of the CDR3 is TGCGCCAGCAGCTTGCGTTTGGACAGCATCTACGAGCAGTACTTC. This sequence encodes CASSLRLDSIYEQYF.

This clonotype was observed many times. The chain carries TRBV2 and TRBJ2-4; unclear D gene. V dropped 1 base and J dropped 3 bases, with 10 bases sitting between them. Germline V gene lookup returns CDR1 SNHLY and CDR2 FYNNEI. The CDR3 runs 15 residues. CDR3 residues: CASSEGVLGKNIQYF. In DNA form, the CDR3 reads TGTGCCAGCAGTGAAGGGGTTTTGGGCAAAAACATTCAGTACTTC. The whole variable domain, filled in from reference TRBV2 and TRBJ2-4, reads EPEVTQTPSHQVTQMGQEVILRCVPISNHLYFYWYRQILGQKVEFLVSFYNNEISEKSEIFDDQFSVERPDGSNFTLKIRSTKLEDSAMYFCASSEGVLGKNIQYFGAGTRLSVL.

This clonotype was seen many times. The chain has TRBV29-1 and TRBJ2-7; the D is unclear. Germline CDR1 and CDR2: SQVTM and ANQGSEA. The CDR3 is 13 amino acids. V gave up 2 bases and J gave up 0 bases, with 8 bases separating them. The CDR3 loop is CSVESSRSYEQYF. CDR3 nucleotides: TGCAGCGTTGAATCCAGCCGCTCCTACGAGCAGTACTTC.

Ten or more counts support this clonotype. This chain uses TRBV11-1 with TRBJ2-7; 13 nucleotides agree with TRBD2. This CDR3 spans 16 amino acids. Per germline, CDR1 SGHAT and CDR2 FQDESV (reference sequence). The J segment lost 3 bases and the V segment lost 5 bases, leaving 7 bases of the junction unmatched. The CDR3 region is CASSPLGTSGIYEQYF. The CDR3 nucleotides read TGTGCCAGCAGCCCACTAGGGACTAGCGGGATCTACGAGCAGTACTTC.

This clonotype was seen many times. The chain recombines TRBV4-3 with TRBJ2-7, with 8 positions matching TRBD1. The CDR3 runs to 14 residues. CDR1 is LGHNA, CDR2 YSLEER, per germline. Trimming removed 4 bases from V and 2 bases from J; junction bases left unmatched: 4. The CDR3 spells CASSPWTGPYEQYF. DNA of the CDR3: TGCGCCAGCAGCCCGTGGACAGGGCCCTACGAGCAGTACTTC.

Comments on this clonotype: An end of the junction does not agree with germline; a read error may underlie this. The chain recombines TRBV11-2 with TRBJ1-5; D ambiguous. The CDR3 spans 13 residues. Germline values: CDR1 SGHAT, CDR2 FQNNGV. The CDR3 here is CASSFTADQPQHF. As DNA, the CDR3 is TGTGCCAGTAGCTTTACGGCAGATCAGCCCCAGCATTTT.

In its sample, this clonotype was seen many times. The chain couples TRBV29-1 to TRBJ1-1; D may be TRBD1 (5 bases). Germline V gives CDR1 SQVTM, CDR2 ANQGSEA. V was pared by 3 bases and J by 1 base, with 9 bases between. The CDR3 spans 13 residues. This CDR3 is CSVDGGGNTEAFF. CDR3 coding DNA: TGCAGCGTTGATGGGGGGGGGAACACTGAAGCTTTCTTT.